The rows below give T cell receptor beta chains drawn from one sample of a study of blood T cell repertoires in COVID-19. The method was immunoSEQ multiplex PCR; TCRdb's version includes in-frame clones alone and lacks a portion of them. The sample comprises approximately 50,000 clones, roughly 89% of which are singletons, and around 30% rests with the top ten. The sample was peripheral blood. The receptors were gathered from a woman of 80 years or more with acute or convalescent COVID-19. Both conserved end residues are part of each CDR3. Fields, in order: clone size, V gene, D gene, J gene, CDR3 DNA, CDR3 protein. A D gene is named only where the DNA matches it firmly. The listing skips clone size in some rows; elsewhere it reads once, few, many or a size class.

NA	TRBV7-6	TRBD2	TRBJ2-1	TGTGCCAGCAGCCATGGGACTAGCGGGGCGAGCTCCTACAATGAGCAGTTCTTC	CASSHGTSGASSYNEQFF
NA	TRBV3-1/TRBV3-2	NA	TRBJ2-1	TGTGCCAGCAGCCTCCTCTACAATGAGCAGTTCTTC	CASSLLYNEQFF
NA	TRBV6-5	NA	TRBJ1-1	TGTGCCAGCAGCGTCGCCGGGTCCGGGGACACTGAAGCTTTCTTT	CASSVAGSGDTEAFF
NA	TRBV7-8	NA	TRBJ2-1	TGTGCCAGCAGCTTGACAGGCAATACCTACAATGAGCAGTTCTTC	CASSLTGNTYNEQFF
NA	TRBV6-5	TRBD1	TRBJ1-5	TGTGCCAGCAGGCCTGACAGGGTTAGCAATCAGCCCCAGCATTTT	CASRPDRVSNQPQHF
NA	TRBV29-1	TRBD1	TRBJ1-1	TGCAGCGTTGAAGTGGGGGCGACAGGGGGTACTGAAGCTTTCTTT	CSVEVGATGGTEAFF
NA	TRBV27	TRBD1	TRBJ1-1	TGTGCCAGCAGCCGGACAGGGCTTAACACTGAAGCTTTCTTT	CASSRTGLNTEAFF
NA	TRBV7-2	NA	TRBJ2-3	TGTGCCAGCAGCCCCAGCCTAGGGACTAGCACAGATACGCAGTATTTT	CASSPSLGTSTDTQYF
NA	TRBV19	NA	TRBJ2-6	TGTGCCAGTACCACCCTGGGGCCCGACTCTGGGGCCAACGTCCTGACTTTC	CASTTLGPDSGANVLTF
NA	TRBV5-6	NA	TRBJ1-2	TGTGCCAGCAGGAACCTGAATTGGGGCGTAGACTATGGCTACACCTTC	CASRNLNWGVDYGYTF
NA	TRBV2	TRBD1	TRBJ1-3	TGTGCCAGCAGGACGGGACAGTCGGCTGGAAACACCATATATTTT	CASRTGQSAGNTIYF
NA	TRBV7-2	NA	TRBJ2-2	TGTGCCAGCAGCTCCTTGAACACCGGGGAGCTGTTTTTT	CASSSLNTGELFF
NA	TRBV5-1	NA	TRBJ1-6	TGCGCCAGCAGCTTGTTGGGGGGTGGCACGGAAAATTCACCCCTCCACTTT	CASSLLGGGTENSPLHF
NA	TRBV2	NA	TRBJ1-1	TGTGCCAGCAGTGAAGCTGCGGACTGGACTGAAGCTTTCTTT	CASSEAADWTEAFF
NA	TRBV5-1	NA	TRBJ2-7	TGCGCCAGCAGCTCTATCAGGGGAGAGCAGTACTTC	CASSSIRGEQYF
NA	TRBV9	TRBD1	TRBJ1-4	TGTGCCAGCAGCGTTAAGGACAGGGGGAATGAAAAACTGTTTTTT	CASSVKDRGNEKLFF
NA	TRBV28	NA	TRBJ2-4	TGTGCCAGCAGCCCCGGACAGACCAAAAACATTCAGTACTTC	CASSPGQTKNIQYF
NA	TRBV2	NA	TRBJ2-1	TGTGCCAGCCAGGGTTTTACGTTACAGGATGAGCAGTTCTTC	CASQGFTLQDEQFF
once	TRBV7-9	TRBD1	TRBJ1-2	TGTGCCAGCAGCCCCTGGGACAGGGTCACGTCGGGCTACACCTTC	CASSPWDRVTSGYTF
NA	TRBV4-1	NA	TRBJ2-3	TGCGCCAGCAGCCAAGAGACACGCCCTCAAACGCAGTATTTT	CASSQETRPQTQYF
few	TRBV3-1/TRBV3-2	NA	TRBJ1-1	TGTGCCAGCAGCTCCCCGACAGGGAACACTGAAGCTTTCTTT	CASSSPTGNTEAFF
NA	TRBV2	NA	TRBJ2-3	TGTGCCAGCAGTTCTGGCCCTCCGGGACTTGCTAGCACAGATACGCAGTATTTT	CASSSGPPGLASTDTQYF
NA	TRBV9	NA	TRBJ2-6	TGTGCCAGCAGCGCGTCCAACTACCTCTCTGGGGCCAACGTCCTGACTTTC	CASSASNYLSGANVLTF
NA	TRBV15	NA	TRBJ1-1	TGTGCCACCAGCAGAGATAAAGCAGGGATGAACACTGAAGCTTTCTTT	CATSRDKAGMNTEAFF
NA	TRBV19	NA	TRBJ1-5	TGTGCCAGTAGTATAGCGCGAGGGCAGCCCCAGCATTTT	CASSIARGQPQHF
NA	TRBV6-1	TRBD2	TRBJ2-1	TGTGCCAGCAGTGAAGTGGCGGGGGTCCGCTACAATGAGCAGTTCTTC	CASSEVAGVRYNEQFF
NA	TRBV20-1	NA	TRBJ2-1	TGCAGGGTGGAGGGGGGGAATGAGCAGTTCTTC	CRVEGGNEQFF
NA	TRBV5-8	NA	TRBJ2-3	TGTGCCAGCAGCCCCCGGAGAGATACGCAGTATTTT	CASSPRRDTQYF
NA	TRBV11-2	TRBD1	TRBJ2-2	TGTGCCAGCAGCTGGGGGGACAGGGCCACCGGGGAGCTGTTTTTT	CASSWGDRATGELFF
NA	TRBV19	NA	TRBJ1-4	TGTGCCAGTAGTAGCTCACACCGTCATAATGAAAAACTGTTTTTT	CASSSSHRHNEKLFF
NA	TRBV19	TRBD1	TRBJ2-7	TGTGCCACCACAGGCGGACAGGGCTACGAGCAGTACTTC	CATTGGQGYEQYF
NA	TRBV5-1	TRBD1	TRBJ2-7	TGCGCCAGCAGCCGTCCCGGGACAGGGCATCAGTACTTC	CASSRPGTGHQYF
NA	TRBV29-1	NA	TRBJ2-2	TGCAGCGTTGGGTCCGGGACATCGAACACCGGGGAGCTGTTTTTT	CSVGSGTSNTGELFF
NA	TRBV10-2	NA	TRBJ2-2	TGCGCCAGCAGGGCAGGCGAAACCCCTTCCGGGGAGCTGTTTTTT	CASRAGETPSGELFF
NA	TRBV7-9	NA	TRBJ1-4	TGTGCCAGCAGCGGGGGGGCTAATGAAAAACTGTTTTTT	CASSGGANEKLFF
NA	TRBV19	NA	TRBJ2-7	TGTGCCAGTAGTATGAGGGGGGACAGCCAGCAGTACTTC	CASSMRGDSQQYF
NA	TRBV3-1/TRBV3-2	TRBD1	TRBJ1-3	TGTGCCAGCAGCCAAGGCTTGGGACAGACTGGAAACACCATATATTTT	CASSQGLGQTGNTIYF
NA	TRBV5-1	NA	TRBJ1-2	TGCGCCAGCAGCTCCACTCTTCTGTATGGCTACACCTTC	CASSSTLLYGYTF
NA	TRBV10-3	TRBD2	TRBJ2-5	TGTGCCATCAGTGCCAGCCTAGCGGGGGGGAACAAAGAGACCCAGTACTTC	CAISASLAGGNKETQYF
NA	TRBV30	NA	TRBJ1-1	TGTGCCTGGCGACTGTCAAGGGGCACTGAAGCTTTCTTT	CAWRLSRGTEAFF
NA	TRBV5-1	TRBD1	TRBJ1-1	TGCGCCAGCAGTCTGGACAGGGCTTTATCGATGAACACTGAAGCTTTCTTT	CASSLDRALSMNTEAFF
NA	TRBV2	TRBD1	TRBJ1-2	TGTGCCAGCAGTGATCTGGGACAGGGCTATGGCTACACCTTC	CASSDLGQGYGYTF
NA	TRBV5-8	NA	TRBJ1-6	TGTGCCAGCAGCTTGGTTAGCTCCTATAATTCACCCCTCCACTTT	CASSLVSSYNSPLHF
NA	TRBV11-2	TRBD2	TRBJ2-5	TGTGCCAGCAGCCGGGGGGGGCGAATACAAGAGACCCAGTACTTC	CASSRGGRIQETQYF
NA	TRBV19	NA	TRBJ1-2	TGTGCCACTACAGGTTACTATGGCTACACCTTC	CATTGYYGYTF